Below, one TCR beta chain is given with its context. The primer mix had 60 Vbeta and 13 Jbeta primers. This table comes from immunoSEQ multiplex PCR, and its TCRdb copy is limited to in-frame clones, with some not included. The data contain about 140,000 clones, roughly 77% of them seen just once; the ten biggest clones take up roughly 2.2%. This entry comes from a study of cytomegalovirus exposure and HLA in healthy donors. The sequencing sample was made of PBMCs. This receptor was taken from a man between 25 and 39 years old in good health and CMV-seronegative.

The CDR3 loop reads CASSVAPTTSGRASYEQYF. The CDR3 bases are TGTGCCAGCAGCGTGGCGCCTACGACTAGCGGGAGGGCCTCGTACGAGCAGTACTTC. The chain is built from TRBV9 and TRBJ2-7, with 14 bases fitting TRBD2. This CDR3 is built from 19 residues. Germline V lookup: CDR1 SGDLS, CDR2 YYNGEE. V lost 2 bases to trimming and J lost 4 bases; unmatched junction nucleotides: 14. Filled out from reference TRBV9 and TRBJ2-7, the complete variable domain reads DSGVTQTPKHLITATGQRVTLRCSPRSGDLSVYWYQQSLDQGLQFLIQYYNGEERAKGNILERFSAQQFPDLHSELNLSSLELGDSALYFCASSVAPTTSGRASYEQYFGPGTRLTVT.